A single TCR beta chain is shown here with its context. This entry comes from a study of blood T cell repertoires in COVID-19. Overall study context: Some COVID-19 samples were acute and others convalescent; all came from the United States, Italy and Spain. T cells, B-cell-depleted T cells, or PBMCs provided the cDNA or gDNA that served as material.

After removal of 3 bases from V and 6 bases from J, the junction contained 3 bases not matched to a gene. This CDR3 region has 13 residues. The V gene's germline CDR1 is SGHVS and CDR2 FNYEAQ. Original handling: The authors estimated nucleated cell counts from reference gene primer amplification. The method was immunoSEQ multiplex PCR; TCRdb's version includes in-frame clones alone and lacks a portion of them. D and trimming come from the DNA, and the V and J calls and clone size come from that table. The repertoire holds about 190,000 clones, with approximately 91% as singletons. The material sequenced was peripheral blood. This clonotype was sampled from a man aged 25 to 45 with acute or convalescent COVID-19. This chain links TRBV7-6 with TRBJ1-2; 8 nucleotides align to TRBD1. This CDR3 is CASSFVTGDGYTF. For the CDR3, the DNA is TGTGCCAGCAGCTTCGTGACAGGGGATGGCTACACCTTC.